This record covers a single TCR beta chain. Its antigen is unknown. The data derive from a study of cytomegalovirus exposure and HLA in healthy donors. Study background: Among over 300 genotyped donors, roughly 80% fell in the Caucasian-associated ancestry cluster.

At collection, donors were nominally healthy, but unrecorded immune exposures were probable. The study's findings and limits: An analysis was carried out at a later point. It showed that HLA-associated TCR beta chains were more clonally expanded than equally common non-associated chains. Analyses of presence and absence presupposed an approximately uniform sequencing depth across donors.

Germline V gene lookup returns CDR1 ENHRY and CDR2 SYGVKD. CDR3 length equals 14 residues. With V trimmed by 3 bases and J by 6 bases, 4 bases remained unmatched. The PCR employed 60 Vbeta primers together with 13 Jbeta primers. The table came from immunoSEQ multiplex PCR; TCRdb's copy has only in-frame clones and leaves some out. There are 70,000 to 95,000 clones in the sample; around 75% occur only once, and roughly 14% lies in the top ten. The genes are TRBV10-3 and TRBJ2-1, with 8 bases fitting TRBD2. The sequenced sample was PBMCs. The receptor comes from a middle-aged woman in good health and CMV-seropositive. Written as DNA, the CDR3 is TGTGCCATCAGTGATATAGCGGGAAGCAATGAGCAGTTCTTC. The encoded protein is CAISDIAGSNEQFF.